This T cell receptor (beta chain) was found in a study of T cell responses to AZD1222 COVID-19 vaccine (dated by TCRdb to about 2021). At the level of the whole study: AZD1222 recipients with second doses at about 4 weeks or about 12 weeks were pooled, because spike-specific TCR depth and breadth did not differ between schedules. A total of 230 or so trial participants underwent TCR sequencing, of whom around 200 received two doses of AZD1222 and some 26 received two doses of the MenACWY control vaccine. Trial participants were enrolled by age into subgroups of 18-55, 56-69 and 70-plus years, and 148, 28 and 57 TCR-sequenced participants, respectively, were included in these subgroups. On the study overall, not on this receptor specifically: Spike-specific TCR breadth and depth rose significantly after two AZD1222 doses compared with day 0 and with MenACWY recipients. Because no day 14 peak-response samples were available, the repertoires could be characterized only after the peak T cell response. Conclusions about previously exposed vaccinees were limited because only six or seven AZD1222 recipients were SARS-CoV-2 seropositive at baseline. In the small 56-69-year group, the increase in depth fell short of significance, most likely because of low power. Participants were mostly white British, with more females than males. The authors suggested clonal diversity may have been underestimated. The vaccine-associated CD4 TCRs covered the entire spike protein, and the dominant responses fell in regions 160-218 and 743-854. Epitopes outside the regions mutated in the B.1.351 and B.1.1.7 variants were reportedly recognized by nearly half of the unique spike-specific TCRs.

V is reduced by 6 bases and J by 6 bases, leaving a spacing of 15 bases between them. Including the terminal cysteine and phenylalanine, the CDR3 comprises 14 residues. Only the CDR3 portion is preserved as DNA: 42 bases, with reading frame beginning at the first base. The germline V gene (reference sequence) yields LNHDA for CDR1 and SQIVND for CDR2. The CDR3 regions of human TCRbeta chains were analyzed by immunosequencing. As for the authors' bioinformatics: Repertoire TCRs were checked for matches against a reference library of SARS-CoV-2-specific TCRs that had been generated using the MIRA antigen-specificity platform. Breadth was defined as the fraction of unique TCRs that were SARS-CoV-2-associated. Depth was defined as the fraction of total T cells that were SARS-CoV-2-associated. Using the MIRA data, each spike-specific TCR was mapped to the spike region that the TCR reacts to and placed in a CD4 or CD8 class. Log10-transformed breadth and depth values were compared by one-way ANOVA with Sidak's multiple comparisons tests. The table was pulled from immuneACCESS by TCRdb, which kept in-frame rearrangements only. Such tables lose some clones; where checked, under half of the loss comes from unresolved V genes, and the rest has no known cause. That table furnishes V, J and clone size, whereas the DNA furnished D and trimming. Here the sample has about 150,000 clones; around nine tenths occur a single time. Under 5.5% of the sample is held by the ten biggest clonotypes.

Sample time point, as interpreted from the label and publication: baseline before first vaccination. Vaccinee samples were obtained from the UK trials COV001 and COV002, which included a single-blind randomized controlled phase 2/3 trial of AZD1222 (ChAdOx1 nCoV-19) in healthy adults. For TCRbeta chain sequencing, PBMC samples from trial participants were taken at day 0 and at day 28 after the second dose. As for this clone: The antigen it recognizes is unknown. No base quality information exists; no much larger clone differs at one position.

The material was peripheral blood, obtained on day 0 of AZD1222 vaccination. The sequence links TRBV19 to TRBJ1-5; TRBD1 could be the D gene, as 6 bases match. This TCR came from an adult in good health. Here is the DNA: TGTGCCAGTAGACTAGGGGGAATTGGTCAGCCCCAGCATTTT. It translates to CASRLGGIGQPQHF. Extended through the reference TRBV19 and TRBJ1-5 proteins, this CDR3 yields the full variable domain: DGGITQSPKYLFRKEGQNVTLSCEQNLNHDAMYWYRQDPGQGLRLIYYSQIVNDFQKGDIAEGYSVSREKKESFPLTVTSAQKNPTAFYLCASRLGGIGQPQHFGDGTRLSIL.